This T cell receptor (beta chain) was profiled in a study of tissue T cells after allogeneic stem cell transplantation. Overall study results and limits: In patients and mice, blood and spleen missed much of tissue repertoire.

Per germline, CDR1 LGHNA and CDR2 YSYQKL. The V end was cut by 3 bases, the J end by 3 bases, with 12 bases between. The CDR3 is made up of 15 amino acids. Judged by abundance, this clone is large (0.1 to 1%). Its antigen is unidentified. All gene names here are mouse names. The DNA ends 1 residue before the CDR3 does, and the rest of the CDR3 is filled in from the germline J gene. Indicated time point: mouse harvest day 14 after allogeneic transplant. Each mouse received 10^7 T-cell-depleted marrow cells plus 10^6 splenic CD5+ T cells by tail vein. This mouse GVHD model was MHC-mismatched B6 to BALB/c, profiled day 7 or 14. The data were produced by immunoSEQ multiplex PCR, yet TCRdb's version contains in-frame clones alone and is incomplete. This sample has about 1,800 clones, with under 45% found just once.

This sequence originates from a female BALB/c mouse given C57BL/6 T cells with graft-versus-host disease after an allogeneic hematopoietic cell transplant. Input material: gut tissue. The chain links TRBV2 to TRBJ1-5, with a possible D match to TRBD1 (6 bases). The CDR3 loop is CASSQSGTTNQAPLF. The CDR3 DNA, read in part, is TGTGCCAGCAGCCAGTCCGGGACAACCAACCAGGCTCCGCTT.